This T cell receptor beta chain was profiled in a study of somatic mutations in cytotoxic T cells in rheumatoid arthritis (TCRdb year 2017). Some background on the complete study: Peripheral blood (about 28 ml EDTA) was collected from patients immediately after diagnosis and before any treatment began. Whether expanded CD8+ T-cell clones in untreated, newly diagnosed rheumatoid arthritis carry somatic mutations was the study question, and clonality was characterized with TCRB deep sequencing. Patients and controls did not essentially differ in median age, which was nearly identical between the groups. A FACSAria II or Sony SH800 was used to flow-sort some V beta antibody-stained T-cell populations at nearly 100% purity, and TCRB sequencing was also done on sorted V beta1+ cells. For 55 to 70 rheumatoid arthritis patients and fewer than 25 healthy controls, TCRB deep sequencing was carried out.

CD4+ and CD8+ cells were isolated by positive magnetic bead selection on an AutoMACS, and purity was checked by flow cytometry. A TCR V beta antibody panel was used in flow cytometry to screen first for clonal expansions, which were then characterized by TCRB deep sequencing of sorted CD8+ fractions. Peripheral blood mononuclear cells were obtained using density gradient separation with Ficoll-Paque PLUS. DNA from CD4-enriched, CD8-enriched or PBMC samples was extracted using Nucleospin Tissue or Tissue XS kits and then quantified on a Qubit 2.0 fluorometer. On this clone itself: Its antigen is still unknown. No clone much larger than this one lies a single base away; base qualities are absent.

Genomic DNA underwent TCRB CDR3 sequencing using the immunoSEQ assay. Per the original workflow: When patient CD8+ clones exceeding 1% were checked against published virus-specific TCRB sequences, only a few matched. Only productive TCRB rearrangements were included in the analyses. A clone was defined by a unique TCRB CDR3 sequence, and clonality was computed as a productive clonality index based on Shannon entropy. Repertoire overlap for a pair of samples was computed from each clone's template counts relative to total templates per sample. V-gene usage measured by flow cytometry correlated with TCRB sequencing V-gene usage, with a Spearman r of about 0.61. TCRdb took over this immuneACCESS table, retaining in-frame rearrangements with V and J assigned. Such tables are incomplete; in checked studies, under half of the missing clones stem from an unresolved V gene, and the remainder is unexplained. That table is the source of V, J and clone size, and D and trimming were worked out from the DNA. The sample includes 4,400 or so clones, with 85% to 90% observed a single time. Together, the top ten hold 30% to 40% of the sample.

Overall results and qualifications from the work: There was no significant difference in CD8+ T-cell clonality between rheumatoid arthritis patients and age-matched healthy controls. The largest CD8+ clone made up more than 20% of CD8+ cells in about an eighth of the roughly 60 patients, and blood and synovial fluid shared several identical CD8+ TCRB sequences. The slight TRBV07 underrepresentation in patients was not adjusted for multiple comparisons. CD8+ clonality increased with age in patients (Spearman r ≈ 0.46) but not in healthy controls. Viral specificity could not be ruled out by absence from virus-specific databases, and the antigen targets of the expanded CD8+ clones remained unknown.

V and J lose 1 base and 0 bases, and a span of 12 bases separates them. The CDR3, from cysteine to phenylalanine, totals 16 residues. Of all the DNA, just the CDR3 is kept, 48 bases in frame from base 1. CDR1 and CDR2 are drawn from the germline V gene: MGHRA, YSYEKL. Rearrangement joined TRBV4-1 to TRBJ1-1; no D segment can be confidently identified. Sequencing was performed on CD8+ T cells sorted from blood. The clonotype comes from a woman in her forties or fifties with rheumatoid arthritis. The nucleotide sequence is TGCGCCAGCAGCCAAGTAGGTCGGGGATTGAACACTGAAGCTTTCTTT. It specifies CASSQVGRGLNTEAFF.